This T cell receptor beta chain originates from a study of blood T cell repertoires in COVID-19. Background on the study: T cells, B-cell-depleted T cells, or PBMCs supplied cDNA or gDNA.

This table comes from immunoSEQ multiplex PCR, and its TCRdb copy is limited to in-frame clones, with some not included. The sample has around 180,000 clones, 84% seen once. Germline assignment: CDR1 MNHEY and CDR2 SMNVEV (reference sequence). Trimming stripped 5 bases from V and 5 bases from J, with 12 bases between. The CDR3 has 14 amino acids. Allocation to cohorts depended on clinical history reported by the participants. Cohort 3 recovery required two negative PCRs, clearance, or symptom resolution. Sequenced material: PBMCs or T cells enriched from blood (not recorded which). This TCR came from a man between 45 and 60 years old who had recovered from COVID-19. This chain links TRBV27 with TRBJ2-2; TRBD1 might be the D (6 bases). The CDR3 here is CASSAHGQTGELFF. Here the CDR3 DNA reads TGTGCCAGCAGTGCACACGGACAGACCGGGGAGCTGTTTTTT.